The T cell receptor beta chain described here comes from a study of blood T cells in healthy people across ages. General study findings and limits: It was not known whether donors were CMV positive (a possible confounder of expanded clonotype changes).

About this clonotype itself: The antigen remains unidentified.

The use of a sample-barcoded 5' primer and a J-beta primer mix characterized a second PCR of roughly 7 to 11 cycles. TCRdb passed the 5' RACE reads through MiXCR, listing each CDR3 protein once. The sample consists of hundreds of thousands of distinct CDR3 sequences, 20% to 30% of them appearing once. Germline V CDR1 and CDR2: MNHEY, SMNVEV (reference sequence). This CDR3 contains 13 residues. The ends lost 4 bases at V and 5 bases at J; junction bases unmatched: 5. This sample also belongs to another study, concerning T cells of mothers and their children.

The clonotype comes from a boy younger than 18 in good health. Sequenced input: blood. This chain uses TRBV27 with TRBJ2-7, with 7 nucleotides matching TRBD1. The CDR3 DNA is TGTGCCAGCAGTTGGGGACAGCCCAACGAGCAGTACTTC. Protein product: CASSWGQPNEQYF.